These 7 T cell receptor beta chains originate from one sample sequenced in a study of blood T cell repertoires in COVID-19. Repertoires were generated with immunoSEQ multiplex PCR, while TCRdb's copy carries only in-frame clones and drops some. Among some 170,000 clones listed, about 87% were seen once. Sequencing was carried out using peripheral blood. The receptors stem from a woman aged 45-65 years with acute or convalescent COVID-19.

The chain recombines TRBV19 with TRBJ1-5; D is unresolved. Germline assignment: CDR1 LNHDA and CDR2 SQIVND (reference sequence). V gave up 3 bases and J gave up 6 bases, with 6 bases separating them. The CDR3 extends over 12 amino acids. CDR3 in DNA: TGTGCCAGTAGTATCGCTACTCAGCCCCAGCATTTT. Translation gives CASSIATQPQHF.

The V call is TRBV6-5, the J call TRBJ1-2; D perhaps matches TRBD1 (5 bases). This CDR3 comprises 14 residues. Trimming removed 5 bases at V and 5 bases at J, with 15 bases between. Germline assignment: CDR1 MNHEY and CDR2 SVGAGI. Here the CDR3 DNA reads TGTGCCAGCAGTCGGGGGTTAAAAGGGTATGGCTACACCTTC. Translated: CASSRGLKGYGYTF.

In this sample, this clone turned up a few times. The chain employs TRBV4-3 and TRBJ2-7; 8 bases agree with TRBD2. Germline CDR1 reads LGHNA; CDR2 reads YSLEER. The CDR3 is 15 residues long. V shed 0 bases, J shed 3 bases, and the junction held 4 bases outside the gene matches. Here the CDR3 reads CASSQDGAGVYEQYF. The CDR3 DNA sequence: TGCGCCAGCAGCCAAGATGGAGCGGGAGTCTACGAGCAGTACTTC.

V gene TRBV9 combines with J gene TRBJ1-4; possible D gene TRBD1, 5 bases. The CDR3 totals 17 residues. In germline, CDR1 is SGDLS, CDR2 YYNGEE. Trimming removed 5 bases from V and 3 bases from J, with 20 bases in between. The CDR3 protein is CASRYLRETASNEKLFF. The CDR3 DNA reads TGTGCCAGCAGATACCTCCGGGAGACAGCCTCTAATGAAAAACTGTTTTTT.

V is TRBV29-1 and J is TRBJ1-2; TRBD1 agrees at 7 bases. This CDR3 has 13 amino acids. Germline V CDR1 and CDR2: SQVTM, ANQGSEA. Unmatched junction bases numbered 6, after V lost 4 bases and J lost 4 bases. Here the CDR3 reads CSVVDRDAYGYTF. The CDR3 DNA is TGCAGCGTTGTTGACAGGGACGCCTATGGCTACACCTTC.

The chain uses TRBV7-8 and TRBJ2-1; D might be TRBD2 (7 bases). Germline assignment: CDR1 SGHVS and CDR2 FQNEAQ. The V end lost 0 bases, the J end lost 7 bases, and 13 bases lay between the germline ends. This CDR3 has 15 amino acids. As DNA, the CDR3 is TGTGCCAGCAGCTTAGCGGGGGGGCCCTCGAATGAGCAGTTCTTC. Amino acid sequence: CASSLAGGPSNEQFF.

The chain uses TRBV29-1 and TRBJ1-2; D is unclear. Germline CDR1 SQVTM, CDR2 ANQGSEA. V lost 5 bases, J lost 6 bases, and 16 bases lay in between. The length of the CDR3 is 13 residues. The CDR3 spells CSVFEGYENGYTF. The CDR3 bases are TGCAGCGTTTTTGAGGGATATGAAAATGGCTACACCTTC.